These 7 T cell receptor beta chains share one sample of origin, sequenced in a study of graft-versus-host responses after intestinal transplantation. Antigens of these TCRs are unknown. Sequencing used immunoSEQ multiplex PCR; TCRdb keeps in-frame clones, though not all of them. This sample has roughly 80,000 clones; about nine tenths occur once, and the top ten carry around 8%. Sequencing was performed on unstimulated CD8+ T cells sorted from spleen or lymph node cells, taken before transplant. The receptor source for this set is a human donor who was the organ donor for an intestinal transplant.

The rearrangement uses TRBV6-5 and TRBJ1-4, with a possible D match to TRBD1 (6 bases). Trimming left V 6 bases short and J 5 bases short, with 13 bases between. Germline V lookup: CDR1 MNHEY, CDR2 SVGAGI. The CDR3 is 14 residues long. In nucleotides, the CDR3 is TGTGCCAGCAGGCCGGACAGAGTAAATGAAAAACTGTTTTTT. Amino acid sequence: CASRPDRVNEKLFF.

The J gene is TRBJ2-3, the V gene TRBV9; 7 bases are a match to TRBD1. Trimming at V came to 0 bases and at J to 3 bases, leaving 1 base not matched to a gene. There are 14 residues in the CDR3. In germline, CDR1 is SGDLS, CDR2 YYNGEE. CDR3 sequence: CASSVGRGTDTQYF. CDR3 coding DNA: TGTGCCAGCAGCGTAGGCAGGGGGACAGATACGCAGTATTTT.

This chain joins TRBV2 and TRBJ2-7, with 8 bases matching TRBD1. V shed 3 bases and J 5 bases; nucleotides not matched to a gene: 6. The V gene's germline CDR1 is SNHLY and CDR2 FYNNEI. The CDR3 length is 14 residues. The CDR3 sequence is CASSDGQGRDEQYF. For the CDR3, the DNA is TGTGCCAGCAGTGACGGACAGGGTCGCGACGAGCAGTACTTC.

The V call is TRBV5-5, the J call TRBJ1-1, with D possibly TRBD1 on 5 matching bases. Deletions cut 6 bases from V and 1 base from J, with 16 bases between. Looked up from germline, CDR1 is SGHKS and CDR2 is YYEKEE (reference sequence). This CDR3 is 15 amino acids long. The CDR3 sequence is CASTRDGRKNTEAFF. The CDR3, as DNA: TGTGCCAGCACCCGGGACGGGCGAAAGAACACTGAAGCTTTCTTT.

The rearrangement uses TRBV6-5 and TRBJ2-1; D is unclear. The germline gives CDR1 MNHEY, CDR2 SVGAGI. The CDR3 consists of 13 residues. V was trimmed by 6 bases and J by 8 bases, leaving 14 bases between them. CDR3 in DNA: TGTGCCAGCAGCAAAATAACCAACGATGAGCAGTTCTTC. This codes for CASSKITNDEQFF.

The gene calls are TRBV18 and TRBJ2-3; tentative D call: TRBD1 (5 bases). V lost 3 bases and J 2 bases, leaving 18 bases between the germline ends. CDR1 and CDR2 (germline): KGHSH, LQKENI. This CDR3 contains 17 residues. The DNA of the CDR3 is TGTGCCAGCTCACCTAGCATAGAAGGGGTTTTCACAGATACGCAGTATTTT. Translation gives CASSPSIEGVFTDTQYF.

The chain joins TRBV25-1 to TRBJ1-4, with unresolved D. The germline V and J ends were trimmed by 2 bases and 7 bases, with 11 bases remaining between them. CDR1 is MGHDK, CDR2 SYGVNS, per germline. The CDR3 length is 14 residues. CDR3 bases: TGTGCCAGCAGTGAACCTCTTCCAGGTGAAAAACTGTTTTTT. Protein sequence: CASSEPLPGEKLFF.